One and the same sample provided the 8 T cell receptor beta chains below, sequenced in a study of T cell responses to AZD1222 COVID-19 vaccine. The method was immunoSEQ multiplex PCR; TCRdb's version includes in-frame clones alone and lacks a portion of them. The repertoire consists of 150,000 to 200,000 clones, with approximately 91% occurring once and the leading ten covering over 0.85%. The sequences come from peripheral blood, collected on day 0 of AZD1222 vaccination. Every receptor here comes from an adult in good health.

Only one count was recorded for this clone. J is TRBJ1-1 and V is TRBV2, with D tentatively TRBD1 (5 bases). V lost 4 bases, J lost 1 base, and 13 bases lay in between. CDR1 is SNHLY and CDR2 is FYNNEI in the germline V gene. CDR3 length equals 15 residues. The CDR3 region has the DNA TGTGCCAGCAGTGCTAATGCAGGGCCGAACACTGAAGCTTTCTTT. Residues: CASSANAGPNTEAFF.

The V and J genes are TRBV9 and TRBJ1-2, with 9 positions matching TRBD1. V lost 0 bases, J lost 2 bases, and 2 bases stayed unmatched. This CDR3 contains 15 residues. The germline gives CDR1 SGDLS, CDR2 YYNGEE. The CDR3 loop reads CASSVEGQGNYGYTF. The CDR3 DNA reads TGTGCCAGCAGCGTAGAGGGACAGGGCAACTATGGCTACACCTTC.

The chain carries TRBV5-1 and TRBJ1-5; D gene ambiguous. Germline loops: CDR1 SGHRS, CDR2 YFSETQ. CDR3 length equals 16 residues. The germline V and J ends were trimmed by 4 bases and 0 bases, with 14 bases remaining between them. The CDR3 region has the DNA TGCGCCAGCAGCCCTCTAGGAACTGATAGCAATCAGCCCCAGCATTTT. It specifies CASSPLGTDSNQPQHF.

The rearrangement links TRBV5-6 to TRBJ1-2; D is perhaps TRBD1 (6 bases). The CDR3 spans 16 residues. Germline CDR1 and CDR2: SGHDT and YYEEEE. The V and J ends lost 1 base and 4 bases respectively, with 17 bases between them. The CDR3 coding sequence is TGTGCCAGCAGCTTGTACTTACAGGGTCTATTCTATGGCTACACCTTC. It codes for CASSLYLQGLFYGYTF.

The gene calls are TRBV4-1 and TRBJ1-2; 7 positions agree with TRBD1. V was clipped by 3 bases and J by 8 bases; unmatched bases: 9. The germline V gene has CDR1 MGHRA and CDR2 YSYEKL. The CDR3 loop spans 14 amino acids. The CDR3 nucleotides are TGCGCCAGCAGCCATTCGGAGGGGGCGGACGGCTACACCTTC. Translated, it gives CASSHSEGADGYTF.

The chain couples TRBV6-5 to TRBJ1-1; a possible D gene is TRBD1 (6 bases). V dropped 4 bases and J dropped 1 base, with 7 bases sitting between them. This CDR3 is 13 amino acids long. Germline-derived CDR1 and CDR2 are MNHEY and SVGAGI. The CDR3 region is CASSWGPNTEAFF. CDR3 nucleotides: TGTGCCAGCAGTTGGGGGCCGAACACTGAAGCTTTCTTT.

The chain links TRBV2 to TRBJ2-7; TRBD2 matches at 12 bases. The V and J ends lost 7 bases and 3 bases, in that order; junction bases with no gene match: 7. CDR1 and CDR2 from the germline V gene are SNHLY and FYNNEI. The length of the CDR3 is 15 residues. Here the CDR3 reads CASTSGRAVVYEQYF. The DNA for the CDR3 is TGTGCCAGCACTAGCGGGAGGGCCGTAGTCTACGAGCAGTACTTC. The entire variable domain, with the rest obtained from reference TRBV2 and TRBJ2-7, is as follows: EPEVTQTPSHQVTQMGQEVILRCVPISNHLYFYWYRQILGQKVEFLVSFYNNEISEKSEIFDDQFSVERPDGSNFTLKIRSTKLEDSAMYFCASTSGRAVVYEQYFGPGTRLTVT.

The chain carries TRBV4-1 and TRBJ2-3; 7 positions agree with TRBD1. The CDR3 has 16 amino acids. Per the germline V gene, CDR1 is MGHRA and CDR2 is YSYEKL. Trimming took 4 bases from V and 3 from J; bases not matched to a gene: 10. The CDR3 DNA reads TGCGCCAGCAGCCCAGAGACAGGGATGAGGACAGATACGCAGTATTTT. Translated, it gives CASSPETGMRTDTQYF.